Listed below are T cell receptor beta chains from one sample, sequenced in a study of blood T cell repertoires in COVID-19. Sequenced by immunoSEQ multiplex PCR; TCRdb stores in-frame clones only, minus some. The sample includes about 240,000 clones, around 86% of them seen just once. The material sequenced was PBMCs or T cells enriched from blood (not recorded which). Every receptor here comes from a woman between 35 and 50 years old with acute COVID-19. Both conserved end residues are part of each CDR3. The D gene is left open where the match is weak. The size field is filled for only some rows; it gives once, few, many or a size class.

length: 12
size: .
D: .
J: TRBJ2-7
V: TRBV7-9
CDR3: CASSLGAAEQYF
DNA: TGTGCCAGCAGCTTGGGAGCGGCCGAGCAGTACTTC

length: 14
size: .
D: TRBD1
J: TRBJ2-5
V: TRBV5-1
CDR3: CASSIGQEQETQYF
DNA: TGCGCCAGCAGCATCGGACAGGAACAAGAGACCCAGTACTTC

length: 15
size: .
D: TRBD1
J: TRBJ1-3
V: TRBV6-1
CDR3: CASSEQGAYGNTIYF
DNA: TGTGCCAGCAGTGAACAGGGGGCTTACGGAAACACCATATATTTT

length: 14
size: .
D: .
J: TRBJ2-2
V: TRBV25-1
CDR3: CASSEVTNTGELFF
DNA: TGTGCCAGCAGTGAAGTCACGAACACCGGGGAGCTGTTTTTT

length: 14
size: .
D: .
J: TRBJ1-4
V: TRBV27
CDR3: CASRRAGGNEKLFF
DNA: TGTGCCAGCAGAAGGGCCGGGGGAAATGAAAAACTGTTTTTT

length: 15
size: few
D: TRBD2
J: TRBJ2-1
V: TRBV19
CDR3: CASSRGTSRGDEQFF
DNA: TGTGCCAGTAGTAGGGGGACTAGCCGGGGGGATGAGCAGTTCTTC

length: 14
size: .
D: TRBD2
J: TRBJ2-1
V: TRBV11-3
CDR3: CASSFLAGWNEQFF
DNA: TGTGCCAGCAGCTTCTTAGCGGGTTGGAATGAGCAGTTCTTC

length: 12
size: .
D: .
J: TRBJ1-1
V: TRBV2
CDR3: CACDLGHTEAFF
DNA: TGTGCCTGCGATTTGGGGCACACTGAAGCTTTCTTT

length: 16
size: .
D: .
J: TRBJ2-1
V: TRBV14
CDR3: CASSLLANALGNEQFF
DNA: TGTGCCAGCAGCCTCCTAGCGAACGCCTTGGGAAATGAGCAGTTCTTC

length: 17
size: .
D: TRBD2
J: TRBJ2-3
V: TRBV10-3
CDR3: CAISFSGRALYTDTQYF
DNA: TGTGCCATCAGTTTCAGCGGGAGGGCCCTCTACACAGATACGCAGTATTTT

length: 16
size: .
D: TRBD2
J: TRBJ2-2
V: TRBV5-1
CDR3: CASRDRTSGLTGELFF
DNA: TGCGCCAGCCGCGACAGGACTAGCGGACTAACCGGGGAGCTGTTTTTT

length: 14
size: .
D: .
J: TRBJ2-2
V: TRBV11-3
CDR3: CASKGQQNTGELFF
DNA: TGTGCCAGCAAGGGACAACAGAACACCGGGGAGCTGTTTTTT

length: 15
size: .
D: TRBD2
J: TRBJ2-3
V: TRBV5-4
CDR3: CASSPGLAGSDTQYF
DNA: TGTGCCAGCAGCCCGGGACTAGCGGGATCAGATACGCAGTATTTT

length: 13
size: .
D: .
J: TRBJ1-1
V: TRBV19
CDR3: CASTSQGNTEAFF
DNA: TGTGCCAGTACATCGCAGGGAAACACTGAAGCTTTCTTT

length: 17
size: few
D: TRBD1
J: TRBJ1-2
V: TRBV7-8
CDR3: CASSTRTGPWRDYGYTF
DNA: TGTGCCAGCAGCACCCGGACAGGGCCCTGGAGAGACTATGGCTACACCTTC

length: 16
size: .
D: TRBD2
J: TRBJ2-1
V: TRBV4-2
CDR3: CASSQLIAGGVGEQFF
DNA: TGTGCCAGCAGCCAATTGATAGCGGGAGGTGTTGGTGAGCAGTTCTTC

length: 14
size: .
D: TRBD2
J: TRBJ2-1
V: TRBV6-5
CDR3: CASDLSSGYNEQFF
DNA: TGTGCCAGCGATTTGTCTAGCGGCTACAATGAGCAGTTCTTC

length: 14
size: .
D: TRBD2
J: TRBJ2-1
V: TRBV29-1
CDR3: CSVLGLAGVNEQFF
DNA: TGCAGCGTTCTCGGACTAGCGGGAGTGAATGAGCAGTTCTTC

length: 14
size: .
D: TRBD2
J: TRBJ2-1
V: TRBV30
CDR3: CAWRLAAFYNEQFF
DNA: TGTGCCTGGAGACTAGCGGCATTCTACAATGAGCAGTTCTTC

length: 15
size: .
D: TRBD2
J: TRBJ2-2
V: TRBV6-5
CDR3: CASSQLAEGTGELFF
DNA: TGTGCCAGCAGTCAGCTAGCGGAGGGGACCGGGGAGCTGTTTTTT

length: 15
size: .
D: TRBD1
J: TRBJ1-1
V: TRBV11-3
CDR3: CASSLAGQGGTEAFF
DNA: TGTGCCAGCAGCTTAGCGGGACAGGGGGGCACTGAAGCTTTCTTT

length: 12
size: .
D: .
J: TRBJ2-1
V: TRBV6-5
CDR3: CASRPDSNEQFF
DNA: TGTGCCAGCAGGCCCGACTCCAATGAGCAGTTCTTC

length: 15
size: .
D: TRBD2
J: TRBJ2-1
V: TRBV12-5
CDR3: CASGTSGREYNEQFF
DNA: TGTGCTAGTGGAACTAGCGGGAGGGAATACAATGAGCAGTTCTTC

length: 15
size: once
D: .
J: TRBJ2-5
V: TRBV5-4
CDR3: CASSLLGSSQETQYF
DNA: TGTGCCAGCAGCTTGTTGGGGAGTTCCCAAGAGACCCAGTACTTC